This entry describes one T cell receptor (beta chain). Its antigen is currently unknown. Trimming cost V 5 bases and J 6 bases, with 14 bases left between them. The CDR3 has 15 residues. Germline CDR1 is SGHTA and CDR2 is FQGNSA. The data are from a study of PD-1 blockade in classical Hodgkin lymphoma. Study outcomes and limitations: Why repertoires differed is undefined; disease activity or prior therapy possibly contributed. Researchers reported that CD4+ TCR diversity, though not CD8+, rose significantly by C4D1.

The patients all showed relapse after autologous stem cell transplantation, while their brentuximab vedotin exposure varied. The repertoire was sequenced with immunoSEQ multiplex PCR; TCRdb's copy has only in-frame clones and lacks some. The sample includes about 28,000 clones, roughly 85% seen only once; the top ten take under 25%. The sequence was obtained from a human donor with classical Hodgkin lymphoma. This chain uses TRBV7-2 with TRBJ1-6; D is unresolved. The input for sequencing was peripheral blood mononuclear cells (PBMCs), taken before the second cycle of nivolumab. The DNA for the CDR3 is TGTGCCAGCAGCCCAGTCAGGCAGACTAATTCACCCCTCCACTTT. Protein sequence: CASSPVRQTNSPLHF. The full variable domain, its missing parts supplied by reference TRBV7-2 and TRBJ1-6, is GAGVSQSPSNKVTEKGKDVELRCDPISGHTALYWYRQSLGQGLEFLIYFQGNSAPDKSGLPSDRFSAERTGGSVSTLTIQRTQQEDSAVYLCASSPVRQTNSPLHFGNGTRLTVT.